These T cell receptor beta chains were read from a single sample in a study of shared clonotypes between healthy human individuals. Libraries were prepared by immunoSEQ multiplex PCR; TCRdb keeps only in-frame clonotypes and omits some of them. The sample records almost 750,000 clones, roughly two thirds being singletons. What was sequenced was memory CD4+ T cells sorted from blood. The receptors were gathered from a woman in her twenties or thirties in good health. Both conserved end residues are part of each CDR3. D genes are given only for firm matches. Size is omitted from some rows. Given values are once, few, many or a class for expanded clones.

d_gene: TRBD1
v_gene: TRBV25-1
abundance: -
j_gene: TRBJ1-4
CDR3nt: TGTGCCAGCAGTGACAGGGGGAGAGATGAAAAACTGTTTTTT
CDR3aa: CASSDRGRDEKLFF

d_gene: TRBD1
v_gene: TRBV4-2
abundance: -
j_gene: TRBJ2-5
CDR3nt: TGTGCCAGCAGCCACGACAGGGAGGAGACCCAGTACTTC
CDR3aa: CASSHDREETQYF

d_gene: -
v_gene: TRBV7-2
abundance: -
j_gene: TRBJ1-5
CDR3nt: TGTGCCAGCAGCTTAGTAAGCCATAACAATCAGCCCCAGCATTTT
CDR3aa: CASSLVSHNNQPQHF

d_gene: -
v_gene: TRBV6-5
abundance: -
j_gene: TRBJ1-1
CDR3nt: TGTGCCAGCAGGTCCTTGTCCGGGGGATACACTGAAGCTTTCTTT
CDR3aa: CASRSLSGGYTEAFF

d_gene: -
v_gene: TRBV29-1
abundance: many
j_gene: TRBJ1-1
CDR3nt: TGCAGCGTTGTACAGAACACTGAAGCTTTCTTT
CDR3aa: CSVVQNTEAFF

d_gene: -
v_gene: TRBV5-3
abundance: -
j_gene: TRBJ2-2
CDR3nt: TGTGCCAGAAGCCCGCCGTCGGACACCGGGGAGCTGTTTTTT
CDR3aa: CARSPPSDTGELFF

d_gene: -
v_gene: TRBV11-2
abundance: -
j_gene: TRBJ2-7
CDR3nt: TGTGCCAGCAGCTCCCTCAGGTCCCTCGAGCAGTACTTC
CDR3aa: CASSSLRSLEQYF

d_gene: -
v_gene: TRBV4-1
abundance: -
j_gene: TRBJ2-1
CDR3nt: TGCGCCAGCAGCCAAAATAGGGGACGCCGTGACAGATTATACAATGAGCAGTTCTTC
CDR3aa: CASSQNRGRRDRLYNEQFF

d_gene: TRBD2
v_gene: TRBV7-2
abundance: -
j_gene: TRBJ2-1
CDR3nt: TGTGCCAGCAGATATGAGCGGGGCTTCTACAATGAGCAGTTCTTC
CDR3aa: CASRYERGFYNEQFF

d_gene: -
v_gene: TRBV7-8
abundance: few
j_gene: TRBJ1-5
CDR3nt: TGTGCCAGCTTCGTGGGCCCCTATTCAGGGTCTAGCAATCAGCCCCAGCATTTT
CDR3aa: CASFVGPYSGSSNQPQHF

d_gene: TRBD2
v_gene: TRBV7-3
abundance: -
j_gene: TRBJ2-7
CDR3nt: TGTGCCAGCAGTTCAGCGGGAGGGTACGAGCAGTACTTC
CDR3aa: CASSSAGGYEQYF

d_gene: TRBD2
v_gene: TRBV28
abundance: few
j_gene: TRBJ2-1
CDR3nt: TGTGCCAGCACGACTAGCGGGAGGTGGTGGAATGAGCAGTTCTTC
CDR3aa: CASTTSGRWWNEQFF

d_gene: -
v_gene: TRBV6-1
abundance: -
j_gene: TRBJ2-2
CDR3nt: TGTGCCAGCCGATCTCAGCATAACGGGGAGCTGTTTTTT
CDR3aa: CASRSQHNGELFF

d_gene: -
v_gene: TRBV7-9
abundance: few
j_gene: TRBJ2-7
CDR3nt: TGTGCCAGCAGCTCAGGCCATTTGACGGCCTACGAGCAGTACTTC
CDR3aa: CASSSGHLTAYEQYF

d_gene: -
v_gene: TRBV28
abundance: -
j_gene: TRBJ2-1
CDR3nt: TGTGCCAGCAGTCGAGGCGGGTCCCGCTCCTACAATGAGCAGTTCTTC
CDR3aa: CASSRGGSRSYNEQFF

d_gene: -
v_gene: TRBV2
abundance: -
j_gene: TRBJ2-7
CDR3nt: TGTGCCAGCATTAACAGGGTGTACGAGCAGTACTTC
CDR3aa: CASINRVYEQYF

d_gene: TRBD1
v_gene: TRBV19
abundance: -
j_gene: TRBJ1-5
CDR3nt: TGTGCCAGTAGTCCAGACAACAGGGGAGGCAATCAGCCCCAGCATTTT
CDR3aa: CASSPDNRGGNQPQHF

d_gene: TRBD1
v_gene: TRBV10-1
abundance: -
j_gene: TRBJ1-4
CDR3nt: TGCGCCAGCGGGAACAGGGGAGATGAAAAACTGTTTTTT
CDR3aa: CASGNRGDEKLFF

d_gene: -
v_gene: TRBV6-4
abundance: -
j_gene: TRBJ2-1
CDR3nt: TGTGCCAGCAGTGTGGTGGCAGGGCCCGGGGATGAGCAGTTCTTC
CDR3aa: CASSVVAGPGDEQFF

d_gene: TRBD2
v_gene: TRBV28
abundance: -
j_gene: TRBJ2-3
CDR3nt: TGTGCCAGCACTCCACTAGCGGGAACCACAGATACGCAGTATTTT
CDR3aa: CASTPLAGTTDTQYF

d_gene: -
v_gene: TRBV6-1
abundance: -
j_gene: TRBJ2-1
CDR3nt: TGTGCCAGCAGTGAATTTGTTGTAGCGAAGCAGTTCTTC
CDR3aa: CASSEFVVAKQFF